The present T cell receptor (beta chain) was sequenced within a study of blood T cell repertoires in COVID-19. About the study: The United States, Italy and Spain were the sources of the acute and convalescent COVID-19 samples. T cells, B-cell-depleted T cells, or PBMCs provided the cDNA or gDNA that served as material.

Original analysis: For nucleated cells, counts were estimated from reference gene primer amplification. Using immunoSEQ multiplex PCR, the repertoire was profiled, and TCRdb retains in-frame clones only, with some absent. The DNA gave D and trimming, while V, J and clone size come from that table. Of 400,000 or so clones listed, about 87% are singletons. CDR1 and CDR2 (germline): SGHNT, YYREEE (reference sequence). The CDR3 spans 19 residues. The junction had 10 bases not matched to a gene; V was cut back by 4 bases and J by 0 bases. This chain joins TRBV5-4 and TRBJ2-5; 15 nucleotides align to TRBD2. The sequencing sample was made of peripheral blood. This TCR derives from a human donor in a cohort sampled during active COVID-19. The CDR3 is CASSPGTSGGTTHQETQYF. CDR3 nucleotides: TGTGCCAGCAGCCCTGGGACTAGCGGGGGGACAACTCACCAAGAGACCCAGTACTTC.